This is a list of T cell receptor beta chains from one sample in a study of blood T cell repertoires in COVID-19. Using immunoSEQ multiplex PCR, the repertoire was profiled, and TCRdb retains in-frame clones only, with some absent. The data contain approximately 89,000 clones, around four fifths of them singletons. Material: peripheral blood. All receptors derive from a woman aged 70 to 79 with active or convalescent COVID-19. The CDR3 runs from the conserved cysteine through the conserved F or W. The order of the fields is V gene, D gene, clone size, J gene, CDR3 DNA, CDR3 protein. A D gene is named only where the DNA matches it firmly. Size is omitted from some rows. Given values are once, few, many or a class for expanded clones.

V gene: TRBV5-1; D gene: .; clone size: .; J gene: TRBJ2-6; CDR3 DNA: TGCGCCAGCAGACCAGGGGTAACAGGGGCCAACGTCCTGACTTTC; CDR3 protein: CASRPGVTGANVLTF
V gene: TRBV4-3; D gene: .; clone size: .; J gene: TRBJ1-2; CDR3 DNA: TGCGCCAGCAGCCAAGGTGCGGGGGCTAACTATGGCTACACCTTC; CDR3 protein: CASSQGAGANYGYTF
V gene: TRBV24-1; D gene: TRBD1; clone size: .; J gene: TRBJ1-5; CDR3 DNA: TGTGCCACCAGTGATGGGACAGGGATCGATCAGCCCCAGCATTTT; CDR3 protein: CATSDGTGIDQPQHF
V gene: TRBV18; D gene: .; clone size: .; J gene: TRBJ2-1; CDR3 DNA: TGTGCCAGCTCGTCTTACAGTTCCAATGAGCAGTTCTTC; CDR3 protein: CASSSYSSNEQFF
V gene: TRBV7-9; D gene: TRBD1; clone size: .; J gene: TRBJ2-7; CDR3 DNA: TGTGCCAGCAGCTCCGGGACAGCAGCCTACGAGCAGTACTTC; CDR3 protein: CASSSGTAAYEQYF
V gene: TRBV6-2/TRBV6-3; D gene: TRBD1; clone size: .; J gene: TRBJ2-7; CDR3 DNA: TGTGCCAGCAGTTACCGGACAGGGGGCACCGAGCAGTACTTC; CDR3 protein: CASSYRTGGTEQYF
V gene: TRBV5-4; D gene: .; clone size: .; J gene: TRBJ2-3; CDR3 DNA: TGTGCCAGCACCCCAAGAGAGGCCCCAAGCACAGATACGCAGTATTTT; CDR3 protein: CASTPREAPSTDTQYF
V gene: TRBV2; D gene: .; clone size: .; J gene: TRBJ1-1; CDR3 DNA: TGTGCCAGCAAGCCGCTGAACACTGAAGCTTTCTTT; CDR3 protein: CASKPLNTEAFF
V gene: TRBV20-1; D gene: TRBD1; clone size: .; J gene: TRBJ1-1; CDR3 DNA: TGCAGTGCAAGTCGACAGGGGTCCCTGAACACTGAAGCTTTCTTT; CDR3 protein: CSASRQGSLNTEAFF
V gene: TRBV15; D gene: .; clone size: .; J gene: TRBJ2-1; CDR3 DNA: TGTGCCACCAGCAGTAACTACCTTGAGCAGTTCTTC; CDR3 protein: CATSSNYLEQFF
V gene: TRBV20-1; D gene: TRBD2; clone size: .; J gene: TRBJ2-7; CDR3 DNA: TGCAGTGCTAGTCGGTCCCCTAGCGGGGGGGGTGTCTACGAGCAGTACTTC; CDR3 protein: CSASRSPSGGGVYEQYF
V gene: TRBV11-2; D gene: TRBD2; clone size: .; J gene: TRBJ2-7; CDR3 DNA: TGTGCCAGCAGCGTAAGCGGGGGTCGGAACGAGCAGTACTTC; CDR3 protein: CASSVSGGRNEQYF
V gene: TRBV27; D gene: .; clone size: .; J gene: TRBJ1-6; CDR3 DNA: TGTGCCAGCAGTACAGGGTTTTCACCCCTCCACTTT; CDR3 protein: CASSTGFSPLHF
V gene: TRBV29-1; D gene: .; clone size: few; J gene: TRBJ1-2; CDR3 DNA: TGCAGCGTTGAAGATCTAGGGGCAGTCGTGAACTATGGCTACACCTTC; CDR3 protein: CSVEDLGAVVNYGYTF
V gene: TRBV19; D gene: .; clone size: .; J gene: TRBJ2-7; CDR3 DNA: TGTGCCAGTAGTATCCTAGACTCCCTTGGGACAAGGGCTCGGGAGCAGTACTTC; CDR3 protein: CASSILDSLGTRAREQYF
V gene: TRBV11-3; D gene: TRBD1; clone size: once; J gene: TRBJ2-1; CDR3 DNA: TGTGCCAGCAGCTTGGGGACAGGAATCAACAATGAGCAGTTCTTC; CDR3 protein: CASSLGTGINNEQFF
V gene: TRBV6-4; D gene: .; clone size: .; J gene: TRBJ1-2; CDR3 DNA: TGTGCCAGCAGTGCGACGGGAGGTGGCTACACCTTC; CDR3 protein: CASSATGGGYTF
V gene: TRBV27; D gene: .; clone size: .; J gene: TRBJ1-5; CDR3 DNA: TGTGCCAGCAGTTTAGAGGGCCAGCAGCCCCAGCATTTT; CDR3 protein: CASSLEGQQPQHF
V gene: TRBV9; D gene: .; clone size: .; J gene: TRBJ1-5; CDR3 DNA: TGTGCCAGCAGCGTAACGGACAGAGCTAATCAGCCCCAGCATTTT; CDR3 protein: CASSVTDRANQPQHF
V gene: TRBV2; D gene: .; clone size: .; J gene: TRBJ2-7; CDR3 DNA: TGTGCCAGTCACCGGGACTCCTCCTACGAGCAGTACTTC; CDR3 protein: CASHRDSSYEQYF
V gene: TRBV29-1; D gene: TRBD1; clone size: many; J gene: TRBJ1-1; CDR3 DNA: TGCAGCGTAAAGAGGACAGGCGAAGCTTTCTTT; CDR3 protein: CSVKRTGEAFF
V gene: TRBV2; D gene: .; clone size: .; J gene: TRBJ2-1; CDR3 DNA: TGTGCCAGCAGTCCAGGCCCCGGTGAGCAGTTCTTC; CDR3 protein: CASSPGPGEQFF
V gene: TRBV10-3; D gene: .; clone size: few; J gene: TRBJ1-2; CDR3 DNA: TGTGCCATCATGAGGATCGAGGGTGGCTACACCTTC; CDR3 protein: CAIMRIEGGYTF
V gene: TRBV7-2; D gene: TRBD2; clone size: .; J gene: TRBJ2-4; CDR3 DNA: TGTGCCAGCAGTAATAGCGGGGGAGGCATTCAGTACTTC; CDR3 protein: CASSNSGGGIQYF
V gene: TRBV24-1; D gene: TRBD2; clone size: .; J gene: TRBJ2-5; CDR3 DNA: TGTGCCACCAGTGATACTAGCGGGGGGTTCGGGACCCAGTACTTC; CDR3 protein: CATSDTSGGFGTQYF
V gene: TRBV5-6; D gene: .; clone size: .; J gene: TRBJ1-6; CDR3 DNA: TGTGCCAGCAGCTACAGGAGCCACTCACCCCTCCACTTT; CDR3 protein: CASSYRSHSPLHF
V gene: TRBV5-1; D gene: .; clone size: .; J gene: TRBJ2-7; CDR3 DNA: TGCGCCAGCAGCTTCGGGACAAAGAGCGACGAGCAGTACTTC; CDR3 protein: CASSFGTKSDEQYF
V gene: TRBV5-4; D gene: TRBD1; clone size: .; J gene: TRBJ1-4; CDR3 DNA: TGTGCCAGCAGCTTGGCAGAGGGACAGGGATTAACTAATGAAAAACTGTTTTTT; CDR3 protein: CASSLAEGQGLTNEKLFF
V gene: TRBV6-2/TRBV6-3; D gene: TRBD1; clone size: .; J gene: TRBJ1-2; CDR3 DNA: TGTGCCAGCAGTCGACAGGGGGTTGCGCGAGGCTACACCTTC; CDR3 protein: CASSRQGVARGYTF
V gene: TRBV5-4; D gene: .; clone size: .; J gene: TRBJ1-1; CDR3 DNA: TGTGCCAGCAGCCCTAAAGGACAGAGAAACACTGAAGCTTTCTTT; CDR3 protein: CASSPKGQRNTEAFF
V gene: TRBV10-2; D gene: .; clone size: .; J gene: TRBJ1-1; CDR3 DNA: TGCGCCAGTAGACAACTGTCCGACACTGAAGCTTTCTTT; CDR3 protein: CASRQLSDTEAFF
V gene: TRBV5-5; D gene: .; clone size: .; J gene: TRBJ2-5; CDR3 DNA: TGTGCCAGCAGCTTGGGAGTGGTGGAGACCCAGTACTTC; CDR3 protein: CASSLGVVETQYF
V gene: TRBV7-2; D gene: .; clone size: .; J gene: TRBJ2-5; CDR3 DNA: TGTGCCAGCAGTTTTAGCGGCGAGGGGACCCAGTACTTC; CDR3 protein: CASSFSGEGTQYF
V gene: TRBV5-6; D gene: .; clone size: .; J gene: TRBJ1-3; CDR3 DNA: TGTGCCAGCAGCCTCAGTTACTCTGGAAACACCATATATTTT; CDR3 protein: CASSLSYSGNTIYF
V gene: TRBV7-9; D gene: TRBD2; clone size: few; J gene: TRBJ2-5; CDR3 DNA: TGTACTAGCGGGGGGCGAGAGACCCAGTACTTC; CDR3 protein: CTSGGRETQYF
V gene: TRBV19; D gene: TRBD1; clone size: large; J gene: TRBJ1-1; CDR3 DNA: TGTGCCAGTAGTCCCCGGGACAGGTATGAAGCTTTCTTT; CDR3 protein: CASSPRDRYEAFF
V gene: TRBV19; D gene: TRBD1; clone size: .; J gene: TRBJ1-6; CDR3 DNA: TGTGCCAGTAGTATGGGACAGGCCCTACCCCTCCACTTT; CDR3 protein: CASSMGQALPLHF
V gene: TRBV19; D gene: TRBD1; clone size: .; J gene: TRBJ2-7; CDR3 DNA: TGTGCCAGCCGCGGACAGGGGGCGAGGGACGAGCAGTACTTC; CDR3 protein: CASRGQGARDEQYF
V gene: TRBV3-1/TRBV3-2; D gene: TRBD1; clone size: once; J gene: TRBJ1-4; CDR3 DNA: TGTGCCAGCAGCCAATGGGACAGGGAAGGAACTAATGAAAAACTGTTTTTT; CDR3 protein: CASSQWDREGTNEKLFF
V gene: TRBV5-1; D gene: .; clone size: .; J gene: TRBJ1-1; CDR3 DNA: TGCGCCAGCAGCCTACCACTCCAGGGGCCCCTGAACACTGAAGCTTTCTTT; CDR3 protein: CASSLPLQGPLNTEAFF
V gene: TRBV21-1; D gene: .; clone size: .; J gene: TRBJ1-2; CDR3 DNA: TGTGCCAGCAGCTTACGCCTGTGGATGGGGGCTTATGGCTACACCTTC; CDR3 protein: CASSLRLWMGAYGYTF
V gene: TRBV5-4; D gene: TRBD1; clone size: .; J gene: TRBJ2-1; CDR3 DNA: TGTGCCAGCAGCTCTGGACAGGGGGCAGTTCAGTCCTACAATGAGCAGTTCTTC; CDR3 protein: CASSSGQGAVQSYNEQFF